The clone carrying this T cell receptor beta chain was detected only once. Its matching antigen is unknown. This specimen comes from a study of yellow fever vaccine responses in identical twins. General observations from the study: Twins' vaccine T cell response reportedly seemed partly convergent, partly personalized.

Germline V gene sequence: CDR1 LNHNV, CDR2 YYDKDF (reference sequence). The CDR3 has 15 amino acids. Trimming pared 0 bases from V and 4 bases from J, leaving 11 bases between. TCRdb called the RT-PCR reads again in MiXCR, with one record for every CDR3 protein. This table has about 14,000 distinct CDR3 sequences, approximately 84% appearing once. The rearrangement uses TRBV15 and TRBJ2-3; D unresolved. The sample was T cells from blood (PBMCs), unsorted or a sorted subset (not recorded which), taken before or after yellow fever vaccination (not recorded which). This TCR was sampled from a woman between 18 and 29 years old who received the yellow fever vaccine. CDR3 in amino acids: CATSRDLPDPDTQYF. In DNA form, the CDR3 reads TGTGCCACCAGCAGAGATCTCCCAGACCCAGATACGCAGTATTTT.